Listed here are 25 T cell receptor beta chains from one sample, sequenced in a study of blood T cell repertoires in COVID-19. Sequencing used immunoSEQ multiplex PCR; TCRdb keeps in-frame clones, though not all of them. The top ten hold about 5.5% of the sample, which has around 280,000 clones, 87% seen once. Sequencing was done on a sample of PBMCs or T cells enriched from blood (not recorded which). These receptors were obtained from a woman in her thirties or forties who had recovered from COVID-19.

J is TRBJ2-7 and V is TRBV6-2 or TRBV6-3; 13 nucleotides line up with TRBD2. V gave up 3 bases and J gave up 9 bases; unmatched junction bases: 5. The CDR3 consists of 14 residues. Germline V gives CDR1 MNHEY, CDR2 SVGEGT. The CDR3 sequence is CASSYGLAGVRQYF. The CDR3 DNA reads TGTGCCAGCAGTTATGGACTAGCGGGAGTTAGGCAGTACTTC.

The chain joins TRBV19 to TRBJ2-7; 10 bases align to TRBD1. From germline, CDR1 is LNHDA and CDR2 SQIVND (reference sequence). With 5 bases clipped from V and 4 bases from J, the junction kept 11 bases outside the gene matches. This CDR3 has 16 amino acids. As DNA, the CDR3 is TGTGCCAGTAGTCCAACCGAGGGACAGGGGATGTACGAGCAGTACTTC. It is translated as CASSPTEGQGMYEQYF.

The gene calls are TRBV5-1 and TRBJ1-2; D is ambiguous. With 1 base removed from V and 6 bases from J, the gap between germline ends came to 10 bases. Germline lookup yields CDR1 SGHRS and CDR2 YFSETQ. This CDR3 spans 13 amino acids. Here the CDR3 reads CASSLSGGNGYTF. Written as DNA, the CDR3 is TGCGCCAGCAGCTTGTCGGGCGGGAATGGCTACACCTTC. Supplemented by reference TRBV5-1 and TRBJ1-2, the full variable domain reads KAGVTQTPRYLIKTRGQQVTLSCSPISGHRSVSWYQQTPGQGLQFLFEYFSETQRNKGNFPGRFSGRQFSNSRSEMNVSTLELGDSALYLCASSLSGGNGYTFGSGTRLTVV.

The chain links TRBV30 to TRBJ1-1; 10 bases align to TRBD1. The length of the CDR3 is 13 residues. The germline V gene encodes CDR1 GTSNPN and CDR2 SVGIG (reference sequence). V shed 3 bases, J shed 5 bases, and the junction held 3 bases outside the gene matches. The CDR3 here is CAWRGQGGTEAFF. CDR3 nucleotide sequence: TGTGCCTGGAGAGGACAGGGGGGGACTGAAGCTTTCTTT.

The chain carries TRBV5-1 and TRBJ2-5; D is perhaps TRBD2 (6 bases). Germline V gives CDR1 SGHRS, CDR2 YFSETQ. The V end lost 0 bases, the J end lost 5 bases, and 11 bases lay between the germline ends. CDR3 length: 14 amino acids. This CDR3 is CASSLGPAGETQYF. For the CDR3, the DNA is TGCGCCAGCAGCTTGGGACCCGCGGGGGAGACCCAGTACTTC. Full variable domain (remainder filled in from reference TRBV5-1 and TRBJ2-5): KAGVTQTPRYLIKTRGQQVTLSCSPISGHRSVSWYQQTPGQGLQFLFEYFSETQRNKGNFPGRFSGRQFSNSRSEMNVSTLELGDSALYLCASSLGPAGETQYFGPGTRLLVL.

The rearrangement uses TRBV29-1 and TRBJ2-3, with a weak D call TRBD2 (5 bases). V lost 5 bases to trimming and J lost 5 bases, with 14 bases between them. This CDR3 has 13 residues. Germline assignment: CDR1 SQVTM and CDR2 ANQGSEA. CDR3: CSVSWTAGDTQYF. CDR3 in DNA: TGCAGCGTTTCCTGGACTGCAGGAGATACGCAGTATTTT.

V usage is TRBV9 and J usage is TRBJ1-1, with 8 bases identical to TRBD1. Germline CDR1 is SGDLS and CDR2 is YYNGEE. The CDR3 runs to 14 residues. Trimming at V came to 4 bases and at J to 5 bases, leaving 7 bases not matched to a gene. This chain's CDR3 is CASSSTGGETEAFF. DNA for the CDR3: TGTGCCAGCAGCTCTACAGGGGGGGAAACTGAAGCTTTCTTT.

V gene TRBV29-1 combines with J gene TRBJ2-1, with 10 bases matching TRBD1. The ends lost 7 bases at V and 8 bases at J; junction bases unmatched: 5. CDR1 is SQVTM and CDR2 is ANQGSEA in the germline V gene. The CDR3 consists of 12 residues. CDR3 region: CSGDRGLDEQFF. CDR3 sequence (DNA): TGCAGCGGCGACAGGGGGCTGGATGAGCAGTTCTTC.

The chain recombines TRBV5-5 with TRBJ1-1, with 10 bases lining up with TRBD1. CDR1 is SGHKS, CDR2 YYEKEE, per germline (reference sequence). The CDR3 length is 15 residues. V dropped 5 bases and J dropped 5; count of bases not matched to a gene: 9. CDR3 DNA sequence: TGTGCCAGCAGAGAAGCCGGGACAGGGGTTACTGAAGCTTTCTTT. This encodes CASREAGTGVTEAFF.

The gene calls are TRBV30 and TRBJ1-1; TRBD1 is a possible D gene (5 bases). Germline CDR1 and CDR2: GTSNPN and SVGIG (reference sequence). The V end lost 4 bases, the J end lost 5 bases, and 17 bases lay between the germline ends. This CDR3 region has 14 residues. The CDR3 spells CAWMWGRPKTEAFF. The CDR3 DNA sequence: TGTGCCTGGATGTGGGGCCGTCCCAAGACTGAAGCTTTCTTT.

V gene TRBV5-4 combines with J gene TRBJ1-3; 7 bases are shared with TRBD1. V was pared by 3 bases and J by 2 bases, with 8 bases of the junction left unmatched. This CDR3 spans 16 amino acids. Germline V lookup: CDR1 SGHNT, CDR2 YYREEE (reference sequence). DNA of the CDR3: TGTGCCAGCAGCTCAGAGTGGGGGACAGCTGGAAACACCATATATTTT. Translating gives CASSSEWGTAGNTIYF.

The rearrangement links TRBV6-2 or TRBV6-3 to TRBJ2-7, with TRBD1 matching 9 bases. The J segment lost 4 bases and the V segment lost 5 bases, leaving 9 bases of the junction unmatched. Per germline, CDR1 MNHEY and CDR2 SVGEGT. The CDR3 is 15 amino acids. The CDR3 protein is CASSPTGTGYYEQYF. The CDR3 DNA reads as TGTGCCAGCAGTCCAACGGGGACAGGGTATTACGAGCAGTACTTC.

The rearrangement uses TRBV2 and TRBJ2-7; perhaps TRBD1 as D (5 bases). With 3 bases removed from V and 0 bases from J, the gap between germline ends came to 9 bases. CDR1 and CDR2 (germline): SNHLY, FYNNEI. This CDR3 contains 14 residues. The CDR3 coding sequence is TGTGCCAGCAGTGAGGGGCGGTTCTCCTACGAGCAGTACTTC. It translates to CASSEGRFSYEQYF.

V gene TRBV7-9 combines with J gene TRBJ2-2; 8 nucleotides align to TRBD2. Trimming took 0 bases from V and 7 from J; bases not matched to a gene: 4. In germline, CDR1 is SEHNR, CDR2 FQNEAQ (reference sequence). This CDR3 has 15 residues. CDR3 region: CASSLAGLGGGELFF. Here the CDR3 DNA reads TGTGCCAGCAGCTTAGCGGGACTAGGCGGCGGGGAGCTGTTTTTT. The whole variable domain, remainder taken from reference TRBV7-9 and TRBJ2-2, is DTGVSQNPRHKITKRGQNVTFRCDPISEHNRLYWYRQTLGQGPEFLTYFQNEAQLEKSRLLSDRFSAERPKGSFSTLEIQRTEQGDSAMYLCASSLAGLGGGELFFGEGSRLTVL.

The chain is built from TRBV6-5 and TRBJ2-7; 12 bases align to TRBD2. The V gene's germline CDR1 is MNHEY and CDR2 SVGAGI. This CDR3 comprises 14 residues. Trimming removed 6 bases from V and 5 bases from J; junction bases left unmatched: 5. DNA for the CDR3: TGTGCCAGCAGACCTAGCGGGAGGGCCGACGAGCAGTACTTC. Protein product: CASRPSGRADEQYF.

This clone was seen a single time. The CDR3 bases are TGTGCCAGCAGCTTCGACAGACCGAGCTCTGGAAACACCATATATTTT. Amino acids: CASSFDRPSSGNTIYF. The rearrangement joins TRBV7-8 to TRBJ1-3, with D perhaps TRBD1 (5 bases). The CDR3 is 16 residues long. Germline CDR1 and CDR2: SGHVS and FQNEAQ. V lost 3 bases and J lost 0, with 12 bases in between.

This chain connects TRBV24-1 to TRBJ2-1; 9 bases line up with TRBD1. CDR3 length: 15 residues. CDR1 and CDR2 from the germline V gene are KGHDR and SFDVKD. The trim removed 3 bases at V and 4 bases at J, leaving 3 bases unmatched. The CDR3 spells CATSDTGTGYNEQFF. CDR3 DNA: TGTGCCACCAGTGATACCGGGACAGGGTACAATGAGCAGTTCTTC.

The CDR3 sequence: CASSSSGRPGGEQFF. Written as DNA, the CDR3 is TGTGCCAGCAGCTCTAGCGGGAGGCCCGGGGGTGAGCAGTTCTTC. The rearrangement joins TRBV7-3 to TRBJ2-1, with 11 bases that match TRBD2. Losses at the gene ends were 4 bases for V and 9 bases for J; bases not matched to a gene: 8. This CDR3 has 15 amino acids. Germline values: CDR1 SGHTA, CDR2 FQGTGA. The complete variable domain, with remaining parts taken from reference TRBV7-3 and TRBJ2-1, reads GAGVSQTPSNKVTEKGKYVELRCDPISGHTALYWYRQSLGQGPEFLIYFQGTGAADDSGLPNDRFFAVRPEGSVSTLKIQRTERGDSAVYLCASSSSGRPGGEQFFGPGTRLTVL.

This clone was detected only once. The V call is TRBV11-2, the J call TRBJ1-5, with D uncertain. Germline CDR1 and CDR2: SGHAT and FQNNGV. The CDR3 is 13 amino acids. V was clipped by 5 bases and J by 0 bases, with 5 bases between them. As DNA, the CDR3 is TGTGCCAGCAGCCGACATAGCAATCAGCCCCAGCATTTT. Its protein is CASSRHSNQPQHF.

The sample holds one count of this clone. V usage is TRBV7-2 and J usage is TRBJ2-4; 10 bases align to TRBD2. Germline V lookup: CDR1 SGHTA, CDR2 FQGNSA. This CDR3 comprises 17 residues. V trimming: 5 bases; J trimming: 0 bases; junction bases outside the gene matches: 7. CDR3 DNA: TGTGCCAGCAGCCTATCTAGCGGGAGTGGAGCCAAAAACATTCAGTACTTC. This encodes CASSLSSGSGAKNIQYF.

J is TRBJ2-1 and V is TRBV5-6; 8 bases are shared with TRBD2. The length of the CDR3 is 16 residues. With V trimmed by 0 bases and J by 9 bases, 11 bases remained unmatched. Germline values: CDR1 SGHDT, CDR2 YYEEEE. CDR3 amino acids: CASSLVQTSAVGEQFF. As DNA, the CDR3 is TGTGCCAGCAGCTTGGTTCAGACTAGCGCGGTTGGTGAGCAGTTCTTC.

The rearrangement links TRBV27 to TRBJ1-4; the match to TRBD1 covers 7 bases. Germline V gene data show CDR1 as MNHEY and CDR2 as SMNVEV (reference sequence). This CDR3 spans 14 amino acids. Trimming removed 8 bases from V and 3 bases from J; junction bases left unmatched: 6. CDR3 DNA sequence: TGTGCCAGCTTAAAGGGGGCGCCTAATGAAAAACTGTTTTTT. Its protein product is CASLKGAPNEKLFF.

The chain joins TRBV7-8 to TRBJ2-5, with 14 bases identical to TRBD2. The CDR3 contains 18 residues. From germline, CDR1 is SGHVS and CDR2 FQNEAQ. The V gene end was trimmed by 0 bases and the J gene end by 1 base; junction bases not matched to a gene: 4. The chain's CDR3 is CASSLAWTSGRTQETQYF. CDR3 DNA: TGTGCCAGCAGCTTAGCTTGGACTAGCGGGAGGACCCAAGAGACCCAGTACTTC.

The rearrangement links TRBV21-1 to TRBJ1-6. TRBV21-1 is classified as a pseudogene. This CDR3 has 16 amino acids. The DNA of the CDR3 is TGTGCCAGCAGCAAAGAGCCCCTGCCCTTTTCTGCACCCCTCCACTTT. Translated: CASSKEPLPFSAPLHF.

The chain combines TRBV7-2 with TRBJ2-3, with TRBD1 as a possible D gene (5 bases). The CDR3 contains 14 residues. Trimming left V 3 bases short and J 4 bases short, with 11 bases between. The germline V gene encodes CDR1 SGHTA and CDR2 FQGNSA. CDR3 protein: CASSFRTSSDTQYF. The CDR3 bases are TGTGCCAGCAGCTTTAGGACATCTTCAGATACGCAGTATTTT.